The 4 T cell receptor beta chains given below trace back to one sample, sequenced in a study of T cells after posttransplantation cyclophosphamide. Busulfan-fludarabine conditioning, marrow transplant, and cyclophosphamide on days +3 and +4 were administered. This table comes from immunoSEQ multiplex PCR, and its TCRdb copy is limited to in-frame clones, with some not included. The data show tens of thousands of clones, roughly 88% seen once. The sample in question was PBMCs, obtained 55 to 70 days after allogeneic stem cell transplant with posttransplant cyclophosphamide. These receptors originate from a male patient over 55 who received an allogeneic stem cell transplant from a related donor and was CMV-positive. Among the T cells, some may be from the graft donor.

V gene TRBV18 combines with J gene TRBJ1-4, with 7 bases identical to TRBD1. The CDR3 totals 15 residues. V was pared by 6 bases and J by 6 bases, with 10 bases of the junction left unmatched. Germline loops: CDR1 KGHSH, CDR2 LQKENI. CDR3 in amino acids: CASSPNRGKDEKLFF. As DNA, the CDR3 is TGTGCCAGCTCGCCCAACAGGGGTAAGGATGAAAAACTGTTTTTT.

The CDR3 DNA reads TGCGCCAGCAGCGAGAAAGGAGCGGTCACCTACAATGAGCAGTTCTTC. Its protein is CASSEKGAVTYNEQFF. V is TRBV4-1 and J is TRBJ2-1; maybe TRBD2 (5 bases). The germline V and J ends were trimmed by 5 bases and 2 bases, with 16 bases remaining between them. From germline, CDR1 is MGHRA and CDR2 YSYEKL. The CDR3 covers 16 residues.

Written as DNA, the CDR3 is TGTGCCAGCACCCCGGGACAGACCTTTGCTGAAGCTTTCTTT. Amino acids: CASTPGQTFAEAFF. This chain uses TRBV27 with TRBJ1-1; 7 nucleotides agree with TRBD1. In germline, CDR1 is MNHEY, CDR2 SMNVEV (reference sequence). V lost 7 bases, J lost 6 bases, and 11 bases stayed unmatched. The CDR3 contains 14 residues.

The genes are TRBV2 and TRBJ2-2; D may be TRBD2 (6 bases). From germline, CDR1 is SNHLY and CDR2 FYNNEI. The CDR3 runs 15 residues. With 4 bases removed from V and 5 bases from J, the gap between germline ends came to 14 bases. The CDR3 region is CASSVMRGRTGELFF. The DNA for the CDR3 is TGTGCCAGCAGTGTTATGCGGGGTAGGACCGGGGAGCTGTTTTTT.